This T cell receptor (beta chain) was found in a study of long-term antiretroviral therapy in people with HIV. Version v3.0 of the immunoSEQ assay ran at survey level. TCRdb keeps only in-frame clones here, not all; method: immunoSEQ multiplex PCR. The sample consists of tens of thousands of clones, 85% to 90% of them appearing once. Per the germline V gene, CDR1 is MNHEY and CDR2 is SMNVEV (reference sequence). CDR3 length: 14 amino acids. V was shortened by 6 bases and J by 3 bases, with 14 bases between the two germline ends. Donors each had at least one pre-ART PBMC sample and at least two post-ART ones.

The TCR was taken from a woman aged 45-60 years with HIV. The chain joins TRBV27 to TRBJ1-2, with TRBD1 as a possible D gene (6 bases). The specimen comprised unsorted PBMCs, sampled 1.2 years after starting antiretroviral therapy. CDR3 DNA sequence: TGTGCCAGCAGGCACCAGGGGAGTCACTATGGCTACACCTTC. Translation: CASRHQGSHYGYTF.